This passage covers 11 T cell receptor beta chains from one sample sequenced in a study of regulatory T cells in long-lasting Graves disease. Time point here: persistent/refractory GD, antithyroid drugs over 5 years with positive TRAb. The authors made the TCR library using RNA they extracted from PBMCs. Construction of TCR beta libraries relied on iRepertoire HTBI primers and on Arm-PCR targeting CDR3 regions. TCRdb re-derived calls from the multiplex PCR reads in MiXCR, one entry per CDR3 protein. This sample has roughly 400,000 distinct CDR3 sequences, with around 20% found just once. Material: peripheral blood mononuclear cells (PBMCs), obtained when the disease was refractory, from a patient treated with antithyroid drugs. These TCRs come from a female donor with Graves disease.

In its sample, this clonotype was seen many times. The rearrangement links TRBV30 to TRBJ2-2; D perhaps matches TRBD2 (6 bases). Germline V lookup: CDR1 GTSNPN, CDR2 SVGIG (reference sequence). V lost 6 bases to trimming and J lost 4 bases, with 18 bases between them. CDR3 length equals 15 residues. CDR3 sequence reads: CACNGGPAGTGELFF. In nucleotides, the CDR3 is TGTGCCTGCAACGGGGGTCCTGCGGGCACCGGGGAGCTGTTTTTT.

The chain joins TRBV7-2 to TRBJ1-6; D possibly corresponds to TRBD1 (5 bases). The CDR3 runs 13 residues. Trimming shortened V by 5 bases and J by 7 bases, and 9 bases separated the two germline ends. Germline values: CDR1 SGHTA, CDR2 FQGNSA. DNA of the CDR3: TGTGCCAGCAGCCCCGGGGCCAATTCACCCCTCCACTTT. Its protein is CASSPGANSPLHF. Full variable domain (outside the CDR3, taken from reference TRBV7-2 and TRBJ1-6): GAGVSQSPSNKVTEKGKDVELRCDPISGHTALYWYRQSLGQGLEFLIYFQGNSAPDKSGLPSDRFSAERTGGSVSTLTIQRTQQEDSAVYLCASSPGANSPLHFGNGTRLTVT.

The CDR3 DNA sequence: TGTGCCAGCAGAAACTGGAATTCACCCCTCCACTTT. Protein: CASRNWNSPLHF. The J gene is TRBJ1-6, the V gene TRBV5-4; no firm D call. The CDR3 covers 12 residues. The V gene's germline CDR1 is SGHNT and CDR2 YYREEE (reference sequence). Trimming stripped 5 bases from V and 7 bases from J, with 7 bases between.

V and J are TRBV6-1 and TRBJ1-2; the D is unclear. From germline, CDR1 is MNHNS and CDR2 SASEGT. The CDR3 is 14 residues long. The germline V and J ends were trimmed by 7 bases and 6 bases, with 18 bases remaining between them. The CDR3 spells CASTPPAVFDGYTF. In DNA form, the CDR3 reads TGTGCCAGCACCCCGCCCGCCGTTTTCGATGGCTACACCTTC.

The J gene is TRBJ2-5, the V gene TRBV20-1, with TRBD2 as a possible D gene (5 bases). Trimming removed 6 bases at V and 2 bases at J, with 10 bases between. This CDR3 is built from 12 residues. Germline V lookup: CDR1 DFQATT, CDR2 SNEGSKA (reference sequence). The chain's CDR3 is CSAGGSQETQYF. CDR3 sequence (DNA): TGCAGTGCCGGAGGCAGTCAAGAGACCCAGTACTTC.

The chain links TRBV29-1 to TRBJ2-2, with D tentatively TRBD1 (5 bases). Trimming left V 7 bases short and J 0 bases short, with 12 bases between. CDR1 and CDR2 (germline): SQVTM, ANQGSEA. This CDR3 spans 14 amino acids. The CDR3 DNA reads TGCAGCGCTAGACAGTTATCGAACACCGGGGAGCTGTTTTTT. Translation gives CSARQLSNTGELFF.

There are many counts of this clonotype. The V gene is TRBV28, the J gene TRBJ1-5; TRBD1 might be the D (5 bases). The CDR3 extends over 13 amino acids. Germline CDR1 is MDHEN and CDR2 is SYDVKM. V lost 8 bases and J 2 bases, leaving 10 bases between the germline ends. CDR3 in amino acids: CASLPGGNQPQHF. The DNA for the CDR3 is TGTGCCAGCCTCCCGGGGGGCAATCAGCCCCAGCATTTT.

This clonotype has ten or more counts. J is TRBJ1-2 and V is TRBV24-1; a weak D match, TRBD1 (5 bases). Germline CDR1 reads KGHDR; CDR2 reads SFDVKD. The CDR3 runs 15 residues. Trimming cost V 5 bases and J 4 bases, with 16 bases left between them. The CDR3 reads CATSGEQDGGYGYTF. CDR3 in DNA: TGTGCCACCAGTGGCGAACAGGATGGGGGCTATGGCTACACCTTC.

There are a few counts of this clonotype. The CDR3 nucleotides are TGTGCCAGCAGCCCGGGACAGGGGGCCTTTACTGAAGCTTTCTTT. It translates to CASSPGQGAFTEAFF. This sequence joins TRBV7-9 and TRBJ1-1; 12 bases line up with TRBD1. The J segment lost 5 bases and the V segment lost 5 bases, leaving 6 bases of the junction unmatched. Germline loops: CDR1 SEHNR, CDR2 FQNEAQ (reference sequence). The CDR3 is made up of 15 amino acids.

The chain employs TRBV12-3 or TRBV12-4 and TRBJ2-6, with a weak D call TRBD2 (6 bases). The V and J ends lost 3 bases and 4 bases respectively, with 10 bases between them. This CDR3 has 15 residues. The CDR3 nucleotides read TGTGCCAGCAGTTTCTGGGGGGTAGGGGCCAACGTCCTGACTTTC. Protein sequence: CASSFWGVGANVLTF.

The chain is built from TRBV6-2 or TRBV6-3 and TRBJ1-5; D is possibly TRBD1 (5 bases). Germline V gene sequence: CDR1 MNHEY, CDR2 SVGEGT. Trimming cost V 5 bases and J 6 bases, with 14 bases left between them. The CDR3 consists of 14 residues. The CDR3 coding sequence is TGTGCCAGCAGTACCCTCAGGGTGGGTCAGCCCCAGCATTTT. It is translated as CASSTLRVGQPQHF.